Below are 21 T cell receptor beta chains sequenced from a single sample in a study of CD4 and CD8 cells across lung adenocarcinoma regions. TCRdb re-derived calls from the PCR reads in MiXCR, one entry per CDR3 protein. The table lists 13,000 to 15,000 distinct CDR3 sequences, roughly 45% of them singletons. Sequenced sample: CD4+ T cells from the center of a lung tumor. Receptors were obtained from a male donor with lung adenocarcinoma. The CD4 and CD8 labels of this study may be unreliable.

This chain connects TRBV6-1 to TRBJ2-1, with D possibly TRBD1 on 6 matching bases. Trimming removed 6 bases from V and 8 bases from J, with 17 bases in between. From germline, CDR1 is MNHNS and CDR2 SASEGT. This CDR3 contains 14 residues. Written as DNA, the CDR3 is TGTGCCAGCAGCCGGGCAGGGGCGCGGGATGAGCAGTTCTTC. It encodes CASSRAGARDEQFF.

The V call is TRBV6-5, the J call TRBJ2-2; D may correspond to TRBD1 or TRBD2 (5 bases each). Germline loops: CDR1 MNHEY, CDR2 SVGAGI. With 6 bases removed from V and 4 bases from J, the gap between germline ends came to 12 bases. This CDR3 spans 14 amino acids. The CDR3 loop is CASSYVGTTGELFF. In nucleotides, the CDR3 is TGTGCCAGCAGCTATGTGGGGACCACCGGGGAGCTGTTTTTT.

Concerning this clonotype itself: An end of the junction differs from the germline gene, which may be a read error. The chain employs TRBV6-1 and TRBJ2-3; perhaps TRBD2 as D (6 bases). CDR3 length: 14 residues. CDR1 is MNHNS, CDR2 SASEGT, per germline. CDR3 in DNA: TGTGCCAGCAGGGGCATTAGCGGCAAAGATACGCAGTATTTC. Residues: CASRGISGKDTQYF.

This clonotype was recorded once. A junction end diverges from the germline sequence, so it may reflect a read error. The chain uses TRBV10-3 and TRBJ2-2; 7 bases are shared with TRBD1. The CDR3 extends over 15 amino acids. The germline CDR1 and CDR2 sequences are ENHRY and SYGVKD. The CDR3 here is CARGLQSGSTGEQFF. CDR3 bases: TGTGCCCGGGGCCTCCAGTCTGGAAGCACAGGGGAGCAGTTTTTT.

In its sample, this clonotype was seen a few times. The chain employs TRBV5-1 and TRBJ1-2; 8 bases are shared with TRBD1. The CDR3 runs to 15 residues. Germline V gene data show CDR1 as SGHRS and CDR2 as YFSETQ. The V segment lost 4 bases and the J segment 2 bases; nucleotides outside the gene matches: 7. The CDR3 DNA sequence: TGCGCCAGCAGCAAAGACAGGGGTTCCAACTATGGCTACACCTTC. It encodes CASSKDRGSNYGYTF.

The sample holds a few counts of this clonotype. This rearrangement joins TRBV7-3 to TRBJ1-6; 7 bases map to TRBD1. J lost 10 bases, V lost 4 bases, and 4 bases had no gene match. Per germline, CDR1 SGHTA and CDR2 FQGTGA. CDR3 length: 13 amino acids. The CDR3: CASSSDRASPLHF. The CDR3, as DNA: TGTGCCAGCAGCTCAGACAGGGCATCACCCCTCCACTTT. The complete variable domain, with remaining parts taken from reference TRBV7-3 and TRBJ1-6, reads GAGVSQTPSNKVTEKGKYVELRCDPISGHTALYWYRQSLGQGPEFLIYFQGTGAADDSGLPNDRFFAVRPEGSVSTLKIQRTERGDSAVYLCASSSDRASPLHFGNGTRLTVT.

Note on this clonotype: Germline is not matched at one junction end, which may reflect a read error. This sequence joins TRBV25-1 and TRBJ2-3; TRBD2 might be the D (6 bases). The CDR3 loop spans 16 amino acids. Germline loops: CDR1 MGHDK, CDR2 SYGVNS. CDR3 sequence (DNA): TGTGCCAGCACTGGGCTGGCGGGACGTCACAAAGATACGCAGTATTTC. Translated: CASTGLAGRHKDTQYF. Together with reference TRBV25-1 and TRBJ2-3, the CDR3 gives the full variable domain: EADIYQTPRYLVIGTGKKITLECSQTMGHDKMYWYQQDPGMELHLIHYSYGVNSTEKGDLSSESTVSRIRTEHFPLTLESARPSHTSQYLCASTGLAGRHKDTQYFGPGTRLTVL.

This clonotype qualifies as large (0.1 to 1%). The chain joins TRBV6-5 to TRBJ2-7; the match to TRBD2 covers 10 bases. The CDR3 consists of 15 residues. In germline, CDR1 is MNHEY, CDR2 SVGAGI. Trimming cost V 5 bases and J 3 bases; bases outside gene matches: 7. CDR3 in amino acids: CASSHQTSGYYEQYF. The CDR3 nucleotides read TGTGCCAGCAGTCACCAGACTAGCGGGTACTACGAGCAGTACTTC.

The genes are TRBV6-1 and TRBJ2-1, with D perhaps TRBD2 (5 bases). The closer fit of TRBJ2-7 to the DNA end suggests the J call may be wrong. This CDR3 contains 15 residues. Germline V gene sequence: CDR1 MNHNS, CDR2 SASEGT. The DNA for the CDR3 is TGTGCCAGCAGAGACCGGACGGGGAGCTCCTACGAGCAGTACTTC. This codes for CASRDRTGSSYEQYF.

Notes on this clonotype: Its ends do not fully match the called genes, so a read error is possible. The chain recombines TRBV10-3 with TRBJ2-3; a possible D gene is TRBD1 (6 bases). The J call may be faulty, since TRBJ2-2 better matches the DNA end. CDR1 is ENHRY and CDR2 is SYGVKD in the germline V gene. The CDR3 runs to 15 residues. In DNA form, the CDR3 reads TGTGCCCGGAGACTCCAGGCCGGAATCCCAGGGGCGCTGTTTTTT. Its protein is CARRLQAGIPGALFF.

The chain recombines TRBV6-1 with TRBJ2-7; D tentatively reads TRBD1 or TRBD2 (6 bases each). The CDR3 has 13 residues. V was clipped by 7 bases and J by 0 bases, with 10 bases between them. Germline loops: CDR1 MNHNS, CDR2 SASEGT. This CDR3 is CASMGGSSYEQYF. CDR3 DNA sequence: TGTGCCAGCATGGGGGGCAGCTCCTACGAGCAGTACTTC.

This clonotype was observed many times. V and J are TRBV6-1 and TRBJ2-3; D possibly corresponds to TRBD2 (6 bases). The CDR3 loop spans 12 amino acids. Trimming left V 6 bases short and J 4 bases short, with 8 bases between. Germline V lookup: CDR1 MNHNS, CDR2 SASEGT. The CDR3 here is CASSRGADTQYF. Here the CDR3 DNA reads TGTGCCAGCAGCCGCGGGGCAGATACGCAGTATTTT.

In its sample, this clonotype ranks as medium-sized. The chain employs TRBV4-1 and TRBJ1-4; 9 bases line up with TRBD1. J was trimmed by 6 bases and V by 4 bases; bases with no gene match: 6. CDR1 is MGHRA, CDR2 YSYEKL, per germline. The CDR3 runs 15 residues. DNA of the CDR3: TGCGCCAGCAGCCCCCAAGGGACAGGGTATGAAAAACTGTTTTTT. It yields the protein CASSPQGTGYEKLFF.

This chain's CDR3 is CASSEEQGAKNTQYF. CDR3 DNA: TGTGCCAGCAGTGAAGAACAGGGAGCCAAAAACACCCAGTACTTC. This chain uses TRBV6-1 with TRBJ2-4; D might be TRBD1 (6 bases). Deletions cut 1 base from V and 13 bases from J, with 20 bases between. CDR3 size: 15 residues. Germline lookup yields CDR1 MNHNS and CDR2 SASEGT.

The chain recombines TRBV10-2 with TRBJ1-5; D remains unclear. CDR3 size: 14 residues. CDR1 and CDR2 (germline): WSHSY, SAAADI. V lost 0 bases to trimming and J lost 3 bases, with 6 bases between them. CDR3 residues: CASSESELNQPQHF. As DNA, the CDR3 is TGCGCCAGCAGTGAGTCAGAACTCAATCAGCCCCAGCATTTT.

This clonotype was detected many times. The chain recombines TRBV28 with TRBJ2-3; D possibly corresponds to TRBD2 (5 bases). The CDR3 is made up of 16 amino acids. Germline V gene data show CDR1 as MDHEN and CDR2 as SYDVKM. V lost 2 bases, J lost 5 bases, and 17 bases lay in between. CDR3 in DNA: TGTGCCAGCAGTTTACCCTCTTCGCTAGCAGAAGATACGCAGTATTTT. It is translated as CASSLPSSLAEDTQYF.

Ten or more counts support this clonotype. The chain uses TRBV4-1 and TRBJ2-4, with D possibly TRBD1 on 6 matching bases. The CDR3 is made up of 15 amino acids. CDR1 is MGHRA and CDR2 is YSYEKL in the germline V gene. Trimming pared 0 bases from V and 8 bases from J, leaving 14 bases between. CDR3: CASSQDRGGTDIQYF. The CDR3 DNA is TGCGCCAGCAGCCAAGATCGTGGGGGCACTGACATTCAGTACTTC.

This clonotype was detected ten times or more. This chain links TRBV7-2 with TRBJ2-1, with 7 bases lining up with TRBD1. The J call may not be correct, given that the DNA end is closer to TRBJ2-5. The CDR3 runs to 13 residues. Germline CDR1 reads SGHTA; CDR2 reads FQGNSA. The CDR3 is CASSTGQLGTQYF. The CDR3 region has the DNA TGTGCCAGCAGCACGGGACAGCTTGGGACCCAGTACTTC.

This chain joins TRBV6-1 and TRBJ1-1, with D uncertain. Deletions cut 2 bases from V and 3 bases from J, with 1 base between. The CDR3 consists of 11 residues. The germline V gene has CDR1 MNHNS and CDR2 SASEGT. In nucleotides, the CDR3 is TGTGCCAGCAGTGAATACACTGAAGCTTTCTTT. Translating it yields CASSEYTEAFF.

V and J are TRBV5-6 and TRBJ2-1; D is uncertain. The end of the DNA fits TRBJ2-7 better, so the J call may be wrong. This CDR3 contains 16 residues. CDR1 and CDR2 from the germline V gene are SGHDT and YYEEEE. Here the CDR3 reads CASSSSLHSSYNEQYF. The CDR3 DNA reads as TGTGCCAGCAGCTCCTCCCTTCACAGCTCCTACAATGAGCAGTACTTC.

The genes are TRBV6-1 and TRBJ2-4; no firm D call. This CDR3 is built from 12 residues. Per the germline V gene, CDR1 is MNHNS and CDR2 is SASEGT. The ends were cut back, 11 bases at V and 5 bases at J, with 13 bases in the middle. The CDR3 spells CASTAAENIQYF. Here the CDR3 DNA reads TGTGCCTCGACGGCCGCTGAAAACATTCAGTACTTC.